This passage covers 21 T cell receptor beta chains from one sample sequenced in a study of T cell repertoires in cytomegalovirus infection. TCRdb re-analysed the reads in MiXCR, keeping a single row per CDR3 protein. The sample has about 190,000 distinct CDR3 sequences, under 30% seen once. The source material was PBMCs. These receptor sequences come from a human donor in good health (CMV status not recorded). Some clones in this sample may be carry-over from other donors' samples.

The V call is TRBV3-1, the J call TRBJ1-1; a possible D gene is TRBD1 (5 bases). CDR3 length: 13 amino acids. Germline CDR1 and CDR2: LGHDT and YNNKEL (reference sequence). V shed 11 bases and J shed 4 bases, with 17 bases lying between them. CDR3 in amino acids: CASGGGISTEAFF. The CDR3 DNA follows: TGTGCCTCGGGCGGGGGAATAAGCACTGAAGCTTTCTTT.

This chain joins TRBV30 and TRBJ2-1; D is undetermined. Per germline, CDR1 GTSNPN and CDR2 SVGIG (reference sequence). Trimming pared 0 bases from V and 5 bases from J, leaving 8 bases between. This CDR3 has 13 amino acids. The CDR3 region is CAWSVTSHNEQFF. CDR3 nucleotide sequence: TGTGCCTGGAGTGTAACGTCCCACAATGAGCAGTTCTTC.

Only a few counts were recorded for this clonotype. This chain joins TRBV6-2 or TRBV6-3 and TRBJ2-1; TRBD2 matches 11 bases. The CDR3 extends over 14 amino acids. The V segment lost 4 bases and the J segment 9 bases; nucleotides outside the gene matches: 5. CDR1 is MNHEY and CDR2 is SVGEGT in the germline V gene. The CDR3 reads CASSLGLADLEQFF. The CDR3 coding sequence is TGTGCCAGCAGTTTGGGACTAGCGGATCTTGAGCAGTTCTTC.

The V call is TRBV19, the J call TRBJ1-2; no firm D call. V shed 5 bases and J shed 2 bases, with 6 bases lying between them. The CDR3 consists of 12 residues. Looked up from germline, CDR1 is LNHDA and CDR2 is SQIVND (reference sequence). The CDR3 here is CASSVRNYGYTF. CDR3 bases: TGTGCCAGTAGTGTCAGGAACTATGGCTACACCTTC. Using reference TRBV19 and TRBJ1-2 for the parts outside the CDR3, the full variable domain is DGGITQSPKYLFRKEGQNVTLSCEQNLNHDAMYWYRQDPGQGLRLIYYSQIVNDFQKGDIAEGYSVSREKKESFPLTVTSAQKNPTAFYLCASSVRNYGYTFGSGTRLTVV.

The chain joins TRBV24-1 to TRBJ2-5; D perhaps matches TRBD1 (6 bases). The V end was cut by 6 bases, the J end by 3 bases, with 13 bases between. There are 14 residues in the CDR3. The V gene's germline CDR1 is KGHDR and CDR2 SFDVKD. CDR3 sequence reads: CATSIAQGKETQYF. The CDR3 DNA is TGTGCCACCAGTATAGCACAGGGAAAAGAGACCCAGTACTTC.

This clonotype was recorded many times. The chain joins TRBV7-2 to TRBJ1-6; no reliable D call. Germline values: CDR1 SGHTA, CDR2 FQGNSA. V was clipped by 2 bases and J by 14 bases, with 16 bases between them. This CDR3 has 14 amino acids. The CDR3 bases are TGTGCCAGCAGCTTAACCATGGGAGTCGGGTCCCTCCACTTT. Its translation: CASSLTMGVGSLHF.

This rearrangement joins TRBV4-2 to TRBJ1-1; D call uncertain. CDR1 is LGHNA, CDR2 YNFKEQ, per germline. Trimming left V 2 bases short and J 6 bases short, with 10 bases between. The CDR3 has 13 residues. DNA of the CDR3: TGTGCCAGCAGCCAACCCGGTGCAGCTGAAGCTTTCTTT. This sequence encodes CASSQPGAAEAFF.

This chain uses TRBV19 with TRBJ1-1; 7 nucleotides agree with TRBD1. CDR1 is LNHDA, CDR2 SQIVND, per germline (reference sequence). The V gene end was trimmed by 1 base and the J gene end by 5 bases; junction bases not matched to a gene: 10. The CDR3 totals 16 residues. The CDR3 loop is CASSIGGPGGRTEAFF. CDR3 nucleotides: TGTGCCAGTAGTATAGGAGGCCCAGGGGGACGGACTGAAGCTTTCTTT. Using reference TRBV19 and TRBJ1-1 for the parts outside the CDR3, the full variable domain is DGGITQSPKYLFRKEGQNVTLSCEQNLNHDAMYWYRQDPGQGLRLIYYSQIVNDFQKGDIAEGYSVSREKKESFPLTVTSAQKNPTAFYLCASSIGGPGGRTEAFFGQGTRLTVV.

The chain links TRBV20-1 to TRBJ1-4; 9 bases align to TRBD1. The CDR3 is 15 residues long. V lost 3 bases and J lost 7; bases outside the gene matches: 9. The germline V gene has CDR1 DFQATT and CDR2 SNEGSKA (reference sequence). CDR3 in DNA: TGCAGTGCTAGTGTGGGGACAGGGCAGTTTGAAAAACTGTTTTTT. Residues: CSASVGTGQFEKLFF.

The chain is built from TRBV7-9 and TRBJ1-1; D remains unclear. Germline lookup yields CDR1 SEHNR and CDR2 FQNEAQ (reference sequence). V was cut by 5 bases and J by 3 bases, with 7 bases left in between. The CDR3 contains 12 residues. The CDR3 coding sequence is TGTGCCAGCAGCCGGGTTCACACTGAAGCTTTCTTT. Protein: CASSRVHTEAFF.

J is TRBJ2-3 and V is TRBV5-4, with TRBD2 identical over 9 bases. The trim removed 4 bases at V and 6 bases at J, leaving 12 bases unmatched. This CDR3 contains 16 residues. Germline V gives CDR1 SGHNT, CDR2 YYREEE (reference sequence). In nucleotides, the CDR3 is TGTGCCAGCAGCCCTCATGGCGGGGGGGCCACTGATACGCAGTATTTT. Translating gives CASSPHGGGATDTQYF.

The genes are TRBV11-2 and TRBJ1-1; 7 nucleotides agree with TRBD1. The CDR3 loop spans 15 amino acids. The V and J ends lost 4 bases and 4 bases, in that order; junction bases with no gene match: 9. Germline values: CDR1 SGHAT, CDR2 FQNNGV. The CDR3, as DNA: TGTGCCAGCAGCTCGCCTGACAGGGTGGGCACTGAAGCTTTCTTT. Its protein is CASSSPDRVGTEAFF.

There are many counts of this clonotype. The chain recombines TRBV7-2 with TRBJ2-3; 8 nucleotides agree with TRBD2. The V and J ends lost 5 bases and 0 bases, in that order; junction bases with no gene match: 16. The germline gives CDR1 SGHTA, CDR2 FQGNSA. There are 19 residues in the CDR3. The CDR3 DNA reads TGTGCCAGCAGCCTGAACATGGCAGCAACTAGCGGAAGCACAGATACGCAGTATTTT. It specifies CASSLNMAATSGSTDTQYF.

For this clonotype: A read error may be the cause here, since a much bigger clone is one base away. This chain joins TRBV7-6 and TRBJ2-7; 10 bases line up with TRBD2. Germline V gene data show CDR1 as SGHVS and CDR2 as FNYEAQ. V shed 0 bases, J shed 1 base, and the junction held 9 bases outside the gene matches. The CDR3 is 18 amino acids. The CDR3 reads CASSLADLAGAPSYEQYF. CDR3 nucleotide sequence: TGTGCCAGCAGCTTAGCGGACCTAGCGGGGGCTCCTTCCTACGAGCAGTACTTC.

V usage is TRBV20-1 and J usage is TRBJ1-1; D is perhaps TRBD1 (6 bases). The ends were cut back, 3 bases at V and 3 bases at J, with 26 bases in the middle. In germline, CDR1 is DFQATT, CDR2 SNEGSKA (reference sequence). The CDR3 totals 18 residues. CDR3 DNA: TGCAGTGCTAGGAGCTCAGGGGCTTGGGGTAGAAAGGACACTGAAGCTTTCTTT. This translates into CSARSSGAWGRKDTEAFF.

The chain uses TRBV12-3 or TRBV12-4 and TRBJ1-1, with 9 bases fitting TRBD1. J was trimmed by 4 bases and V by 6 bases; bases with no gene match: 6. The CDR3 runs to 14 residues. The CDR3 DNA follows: TGTGCCAGCAGCTGGGACAGGGTCAGCACTGAAGCTTTCTTT. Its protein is CASSWDRVSTEAFF.

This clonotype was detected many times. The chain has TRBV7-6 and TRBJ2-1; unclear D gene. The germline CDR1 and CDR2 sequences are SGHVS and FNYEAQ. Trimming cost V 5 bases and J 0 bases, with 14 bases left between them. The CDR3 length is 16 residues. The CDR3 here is CASSRFRVSSYNEQFF. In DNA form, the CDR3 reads TGTGCCAGCAGCCGATTCCGGGTCAGCTCCTACAATGAGCAGTTCTTC. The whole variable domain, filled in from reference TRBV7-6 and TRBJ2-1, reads GAGVSQSPRYKVTKRGQDVALRCDPISGHVSLYWYRQALGQGPEFLTYFNYEAQQDKSGLPNDRFSAERPEGSISTLTIQRTEQRDSAMYRCASSRFRVSSYNEQFFGPGTRLTVL.

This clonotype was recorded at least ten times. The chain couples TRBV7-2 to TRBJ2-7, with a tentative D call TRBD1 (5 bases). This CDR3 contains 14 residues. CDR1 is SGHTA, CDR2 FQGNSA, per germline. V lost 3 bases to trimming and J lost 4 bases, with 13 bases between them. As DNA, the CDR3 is TGTGCCAGCAGCTTGTTCAGGGTGCCTTACGAGCAGTACTTC. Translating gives CASSLFRVPYEQYF.

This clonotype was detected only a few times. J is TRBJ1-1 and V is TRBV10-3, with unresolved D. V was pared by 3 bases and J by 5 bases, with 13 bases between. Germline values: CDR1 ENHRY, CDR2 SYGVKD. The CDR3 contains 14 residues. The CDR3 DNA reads TGTGCCATCAGTGATTCGGTAGGGAGGACTGAAGCTTTCTTT. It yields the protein CAISDSVGRTEAFF.

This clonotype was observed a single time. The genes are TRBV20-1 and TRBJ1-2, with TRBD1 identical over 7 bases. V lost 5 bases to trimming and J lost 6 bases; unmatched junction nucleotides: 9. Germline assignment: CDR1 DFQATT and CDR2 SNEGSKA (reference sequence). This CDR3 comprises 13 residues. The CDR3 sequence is CSAPTGKKDGYTF. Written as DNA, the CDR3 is TGCAGTGCTCCGACAGGGAAGAAAGATGGCTACACCTTC.

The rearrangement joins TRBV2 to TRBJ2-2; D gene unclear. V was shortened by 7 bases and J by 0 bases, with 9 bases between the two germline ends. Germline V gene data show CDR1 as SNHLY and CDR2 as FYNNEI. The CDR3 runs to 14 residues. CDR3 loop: CASKQVANTGELFF. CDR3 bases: TGTGCCAGCAAGCAGGTCGCGAACACCGGGGAGCTGTTTTTT.